The rows below give T cell receptor beta chains drawn from one sample of a study of blood T cell repertoires in COVID-19. Here immunoSEQ multiplex PCR was the method, and the copy in TCRdb shows in-frame clones only, minus some. The sample shows more than 150,000 clones, around 81% of them seen only once. Sequencing used peripheral blood. These receptors were obtained from a woman aged 80 or older with COVID-19, enrolled during active disease. Each CDR3 is given with its conserved first and last residue. D genes are given only for firm matches. Size values are once, few and many counts, or a class for expanded clones, and some rows have none.

j_gene | d_gene | v_gene | abundance | CDR3nt | CDR3aa
TRBJ2-1 | NA | TRBV2 | NA | TGTGCCAGCAGTGAAACCGGGACACGCGGCAATGAGCAGTTCTTC | CASSETGTRGNEQFF
TRBJ2-1 | TRBD1 | TRBV6-6 | NA | TGTGCCAGCAGTTACTCGACAGGGGAGGACAATGAGCAGTTCTTC | CASSYSTGEDNEQFF
TRBJ2-3 | NA | TRBV6-2/TRBV6-3 | NA | TGTGCCAGCAGCCACCTAGCGAGGACAGATACGCAGTATTTT | CASSHLARTDTQYF
TRBJ1-2 | NA | TRBV2 | NA | TGTGCCAGCAGTCCAAACAGGGAAGGCTACACCTTC | CASSPNREGYTF
TRBJ1-3 | TRBD1 | TRBV6-4 | once | TGTGCCAGCACCCAGGGGGTTTCTGGAAACACCATATATTTT | CASTQGVSGNTIYF
TRBJ1-2 | NA | TRBV11-3 | few | TGTGCCAGCAGCTTATCGGAGGGATACTATGGCTACACCTTC | CASSLSEGYYGYTF
TRBJ2-7 | NA | TRBV7-9 | NA | TGTGCCAGCAGCTTTGGGGGGAGCCTGAACGAGCAGTACTTC | CASSFGGSLNEQYF
TRBJ2-7 | TRBD1 | TRBV11-3 | NA | TGTGCCAGCAGCTTAAACAGGGGGAGTTTCGAGCAGTACTTC | CASSLNRGSFEQYF
TRBJ1-6 | NA | TRBV6-5 | NA | TGTGCCAGCAGTTCGGAGGGGAATTCACCCCTCCACTTT | CASSSEGNSPLHF
TRBJ2-3 | NA | TRBV7-7 | NA | TGTGCTAGCAGCTTAGGGGCTTTTGGGGCGGATACGCAGTATTTT | CASSLGAFGADTQYF
TRBJ1-2 | NA | TRBV21-1 | once | TGTGCCAGCAGCAAAGGGAGGCGGGGACAGGGTGTTTGTGATGGCTACACCTTC | CASSKGRRGQGVCDGYTF
TRBJ2-2 | NA | TRBV4-3 | NA | TGCGCCAGCAAACCCGGCAGCGAGCGTTCGAACACCGGGGAGCTGTTTTTT | CASKPGSERSNTGELFF
TRBJ1-2 | TRBD1 | TRBV27 | NA | TGTGCCAGCTCTCTTGACCAGGGGGCGGGGGCCTATGGCTACACCTTC | CASSLDQGAGAYGYTF
TRBJ1-1 | TRBD1 | TRBV14 | NA | TGTGCCAGCAGCCAAGAGCCTGACAGGGGGGGGACTGAAGCTTTCTTT | CASSQEPDRGGTEAFF
TRBJ2-2 | TRBD2 | TRBV9 | NA | TGTGCCAGCAGCGGGACTAGCGGCACCGGGGAGCTGTTTTTT | CASSGTSGTGELFF
TRBJ1-2 | NA | TRBV6-5 | NA | TGTGCCAGCGGTCCTGGGAGGGAGAGCGGCTACACCTTC | CASGPGRESGYTF
TRBJ2-7 | NA | TRBV21-1 | NA | TGTGCCAGCAGCAAAGATAAGACAGGGTACGAGCAGTACTTC | CASSKDKTGYEQYF
TRBJ2-7 | TRBD1 | TRBV23-1 | NA | TGCGCCAGCAGTCAAACGGGTCAGGGACAGGGAATAAAGCAGTACTTC | CASSQTGQGQGIKQYF
TRBJ2-1 | NA | TRBV6-1 | once | TGTGCCAGCAGTGATCCCCGCAGCTACAATGAGCAGTTCTTC | CASSDPRSYNEQFF
TRBJ1-1 | TRBD1 | TRBV30 | NA | TGTGCCTGGAGCGGGATATCGACAGGGTGGCCCTTGAACACTGAAGCTTTCTTT | CAWSGISTGWPLNTEAFF
TRBJ2-5 | NA | TRBV5-6 | NA | TGTGCCAGCAGCTTAATCGTATCGGAGACCCAGTACTTC | CASSLIVSETQYF
TRBJ1-4 | TRBD1 | TRBV18 | NA | TGTGCCAGCTCACGGGACAGCAGCCCAACTAATGAAAAACTGTTTTTT | CASSRDSSPTNEKLFF
TRBJ1-1 | NA | TRBV7-9 | NA | TGTGCCAGCAGTGGACAGCTGAACACTGAAGCTTTCTTT | CASSGQLNTEAFF
TRBJ2-3 | TRBD2 | TRBV7-2 | NA | TGTGCCAGCAGTTTACTAGCGCGCACAGATACGCAGTATTTT | CASSLLARTDTQYF
TRBJ1-6 | NA | TRBV7-2 | NA | TGTGCCAGCAGCTCCTATATTGGGGGGGGTTCACCCCTCCACTTT | CASSSYIGGGSPLHF
TRBJ1-2 | NA | TRBV7-8 | NA | TGTGCCAGCAGCTTAGGGGGCCATTTCGCTAACTATGGCTACACCTTC | CASSLGGHFANYGYTF
TRBJ1-2 | TRBD1 | TRBV24-1 | NA | TGTGCCACCAGTGGTTCGACAGGGGGCAGAGGCTACACCTTC | CATSGSTGGRGYTF
TRBJ2-7 | NA | TRBV5-1 | few | TGCGCCAGCAGCGAGAGGACAGCCTACGAGCAGTACTTC | CASSERTAYEQYF
TRBJ2-2 | NA | TRBV5-1 | few | TGCGCCAGCAGTTCAACAGGGAGCTTCACCGGGGAGCTGTTTTTT | CASSSTGSFTGELFF
TRBJ2-1 | NA | TRBV15 | NA | TGTGCCACCAGCAGGACCCGGGGCTACAATGAGCAGTTCTTC | CATSRTRGYNEQFF
TRBJ1-1 | NA | TRBV6-5 | few | TGTGCCAGCAGGCCAGGGGCTGACACTGAAGCTTTCTTT | CASRPGADTEAFF
TRBJ1-2 | TRBD1 | TRBV25-1 | few | TGTGCCAGCAGTGAACCCCGACAGGGCGGGTATGGGGGCTACACCTTC | CASSEPRQGGYGGYTF
TRBJ1-1 | NA | TRBV21-1 | NA | TGTGCCAGCAGCAAAGGGGAGACAGGGAAGGCCACTGAAGCTTTCTTT | CASSKGETGKATEAFF
TRBJ2-7 | TRBD2 | TRBV20-1 | few | TGCAGTGCTAGTCCGGGACTAGCGTCTTCCTACGAGCAGTACTTC | CSASPGLASSYEQYF
TRBJ2-2 | NA | TRBV4-1 | NA | TGCGCCAGCAGCCAAGATCAAGCGGTCATTTTTAGGGAGCTGTTTTTT | CASSQDQAVIFRELFF
TRBJ1-5 | NA | TRBV2 | NA | TGTGCCAGCAGGGGGGGGACCGATCAGCCCCAGCATTTT | CASRGGTDQPQHF
TRBJ1-2 | TRBD1 | TRBV19 | NA | TGTGCCAGTAGTATCGCGGCAGGGGGAAACTATGGCTACACCTTC | CASSIAAGGNYGYTF
TRBJ2-3 | TRBD1 | TRBV6-2/TRBV6-3 | NA | TGTGCCAGCAGTTACTTGACAGGGCGGGGCACAGATACGCAGTATTTT | CASSYLTGRGTDTQYF
TRBJ2-3 | NA | TRBV11-3 | NA | TGTGCCAGCAGCTTAGAGGGCAGGCAAGCAGATACGCAGTATTTT | CASSLEGRQADTQYF